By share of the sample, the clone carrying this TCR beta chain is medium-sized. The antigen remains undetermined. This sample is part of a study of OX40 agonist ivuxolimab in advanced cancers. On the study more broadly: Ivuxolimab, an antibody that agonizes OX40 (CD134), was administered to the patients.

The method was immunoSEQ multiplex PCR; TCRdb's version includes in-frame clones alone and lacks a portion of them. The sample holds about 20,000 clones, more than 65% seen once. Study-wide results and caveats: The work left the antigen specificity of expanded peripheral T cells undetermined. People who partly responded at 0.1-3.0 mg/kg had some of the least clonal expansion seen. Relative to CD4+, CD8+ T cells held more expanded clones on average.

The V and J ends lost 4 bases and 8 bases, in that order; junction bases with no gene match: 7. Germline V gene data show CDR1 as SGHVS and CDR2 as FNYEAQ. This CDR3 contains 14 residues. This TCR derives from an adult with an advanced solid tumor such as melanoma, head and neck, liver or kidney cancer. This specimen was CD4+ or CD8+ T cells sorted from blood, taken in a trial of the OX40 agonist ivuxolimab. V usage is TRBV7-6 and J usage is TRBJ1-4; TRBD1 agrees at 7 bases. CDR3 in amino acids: CASSSRQGEEKLFF. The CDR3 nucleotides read TGTGCCAGCAGCTCCCGACAGGGTGAGGAAAAACTGTTTTTT.